This TCR beta chain was captured in a study of CD8 T cells in ankylosing spondylitis. Points from the study as a whole: Certain motif variants had earlier appeared in reactive arthritis synovial fluid and blood. A motif of under 10 highly homologous TCR beta variants was seen as apparently characteristic of ankylosing spondylitis blood. Disease-linked clones were found to be CD8+ and relatively rare in peripheral blood.

Libraries for TCR beta were made by quantitative 5'-RACE with molecular barcodes. From the 5' RACE reads, TCRdb called clonotypes with MiXCR, one entry per CDR3 protein. The sample contains a few hundred thousand distinct CDR3 sequences, 6.5% to 10% of which appear only once. After removal of 0 bases from V and 8 bases from J, the junction contained 8 bases not matched to a gene. The CDR3 runs to 16 residues. From germline, CDR1 is SGHKS and CDR2 YYEKEE (reference sequence). This clonotype was seen a few times. The antigen remains unidentified. The V gene is TRBV5-5, the J gene TRBJ2-1, with 10 bases that match TRBD2. The sequence was collected from a male donor with ankylosing spondylitis. The specimen sequenced was blood, either unsorted or a sorted T cell fraction (not recorded which). CDR3 sequence reads: CASSLDASGSVYEQFF. The CDR3 region has the DNA TGTGCCAGCAGCTTGGATGCTAGCGGGAGTGTCTATGAGCAGTTCTTC.